The clone carrying this T cell receptor (beta chain) has only a few counts. The CDR3 sequence is 11 residues long. The J segment lost 5 bases and the V segment lost 6 bases, leaving 3 bases of the junction unmatched. CDR1 and CDR2 from the germline V gene are DFQATT and SNEGSKA (reference sequence). Study processing details: Using reference gene primer amplification, nucleated cell counts were estimated. Generated by immunoSEQ multiplex PCR, the TCRdb table keeps only in-frame clones and is missing some. D and trimming were read from the DNA, whereas the V and J calls and clone size are those reported in that table. The profile shows over 200,000 clones, over 80% of them singletons. The data were obtained in a study of blood T cell repertoires in COVID-19. Study information: The origin of the acute and convalescent COVID-19 samples was the United States, Italy and Spain. PBMCs, B-cell-depleted T cells, or T cells were the source of the cDNA or gDNA that made up the material.

The sequenced sample consisted of peripheral blood. This TCR derives from a human donor in a cohort sampled during active COVID-19. This chain links TRBV20-1 with TRBJ1-2, with TRBD1 matching 7 bases. This CDR3 is CSATTGYGYTF. The DNA for the CDR3 is TGCAGTGCCACGACAGGGTATGGCTACACCTTC.